Shown below are 4 T cell receptor beta chains from a single sample sequenced in a study of human T cells and chemical hapten exposure. Whole blood, unfractionated, served as the material for total RNA extraction. Individual cDNA molecules had unique molecular identifiers attached to them by the library. TCRdb reanalysed the reads using MiXCR and keeps one entry per CDR3 protein. The sample carries several hundred distinct CDR3 sequences, approximately 86% recorded once. Sequencing was performed on whole blood. These receptors all stem from a human donor with alopecia, or a healthy volunteer (not recorded which). Some clones in this sample may be carry-over from other donors' samples. This table probably holds off-target reads from a library built for another chain.

This clonotype occurred a few times. The chain combines TRBV6-2 or TRBV6-3 with TRBJ2-7; D gene uncertain. Germline V gives CDR1 MNHEY, CDR2 SVGEGT. This CDR3 region has 13 residues. Trimming removed 4 bases from V and 3 bases from J, with 10 bases in between. In DNA, the CDR3 is TGTGCCAGCAGTTTGACGGAGAACTACGAGCAGTACTTC. Its translation: CASSLTENYEQYF.

The chain carries TRBV7-2 and TRBJ2-3; D tentatively fits TRBD1 or TRBD2 (5 bases each). Trimming removed 4 bases at V and 4 bases at J, with 15 bases between. Per the germline V gene, CDR1 is SGHTA and CDR2 is FQGNSA. This CDR3 region has 15 residues. Here the CDR3 reads CASSWDGQTADTQYF. CDR3 bases: TGTGCCAGCAGCTGGGACGGCCAAACGGCAGATACGCAGTATTTT. The full variable domain, in which reference TRBV7-2 and TRBJ2-3 provide the parts outside the CDR3, is GAGVSQSPSNKVTEKGKDVELRCDPISGHTALYWYRQSLGQGLEFLIYFQGNSAPDKSGLPSDRFSAERTGGSVSTLTIQRTQQEDSAVYLCASSWDGQTADTQYFGPGTRLTVL.

The chain is built from TRBV2 and TRBJ2-7, with 8 bases fitting TRBD1. Trimming removed 4 bases from V and 2 bases from J; junction bases left unmatched: 7. This CDR3 spans 15 amino acids. Germline V lookup: CDR1 SNHLY, CDR2 FYNNEI. CDR3 DNA sequence: TGTGCCAGCAGTGGGGGACAGGTCCAGCCCTACGAGCAGTACTTC. It encodes CASSGGQVQPYEQYF.

The chain employs TRBV6-5 and TRBJ2-3; D is unresolved. Germline CDR1 MNHEY, CDR2 SVGAGI. V lost 3 bases and J lost 6, with 10 bases in between. The CDR3 sequence is 13 residues long. The CDR3 reads CASSYSDVDTQYF. The CDR3 DNA sequence: TGTGCCAGCAGTTATTCAGATGTGGATACGCAGTATTTT.